The rows below give T cell receptor beta chains drawn from one sample of a study of cytomegalovirus exposure and HLA in healthy donors. Using immunoSEQ multiplex PCR, the repertoire was profiled, and TCRdb retains in-frame clones only, with some absent. The repertoire consists of 100,000 to 150,000 clones, with 65% to 90% occurring once and the leading ten covering 1% to 1.5%. The sequenced material came from PBMCs. The receptors shown here come from a girl under 10 years old in good health and CMV-seronegative. CDR3s include the opening cysteine and the closing phenylalanine or tryptophan. The order of the fields is J gene, clone size, D gene, V gene, CDR3 DNA, CDR3 protein. A D gene is named only where the DNA matches it firmly. Size is omitted from some rows. Given values are once, few, many or a class for expanded clones.

TRBJ1-6	.	TRBD1	TRBV6-5	TGTGCCAGCAGGATTACGGGACAGGGTTATTCACCCCTCCACTTT	CASRITGQGYSPLHF
TRBJ2-2	.	TRBD2	TRBV7-6	TGTGCCAGCAGCCCCGGTCAGGGACTAGCGGGTTCTGGGGAGCTGTTTTTT	CASSPGQGLAGSGELFF
TRBJ2-7	.	.	TRBV27	TGTGCCAGCAGTTACGCCGGGGGGCCTATCTACGAGCAGTACTTC	CASSYAGGPIYEQYF
TRBJ1-3	.	.	TRBV9	TGTGCCAGCAGCGTAGGACCTTCAGGGTCGGGAAACACCATATATTTT	CASSVGPSGSGNTIYF
TRBJ2-3	once	TRBD2	TRBV30	TGTGCCTGGAGTGCCGGACTAGCCCCCGCGGCGTTGAGCACAGATACGCAGTATTTT	CAWSAGLAPAALSTDTQYF
TRBJ2-1	.	TRBD2	TRBV19	TGTGCCAGTAGCAATACCGGGACTAGCGGGGCCTCCTACAATGAGCAGTTCTTC	CASSNTGTSGASYNEQFF
TRBJ2-3	.	TRBD1	TRBV7-6	TGTGCCAGCAGCTTAAGCTACAGGGGGCCGGATACGCAGTATTTT	CASSLSYRGPDTQYF
TRBJ1-1	few	.	TRBV4-2	TGTGCCAGCAGCCAAGGACTCACTGAAGCTTTCTTT	CASSQGLTEAFF
TRBJ1-2	.	.	TRBV29-1	TGCAGCGTTTGGCAGGGGAATGTGAAACTCCATGGCTACACCTTC	CSVWQGNVKLHGYTF
TRBJ2-1	.	TRBD2	TRBV5-1	TGCGCCAGCAGCTTGGCCGAAGCTGGGACTAGCGGGATTGAGCAGTTCTTC	CASSLAEAGTSGIEQFF
TRBJ1-5	.	.	TRBV7-9	TGTGCCAGCAGCCGGGACATCGGAAATCAGCCCCAGCATTTT	CASSRDIGNQPQHF
TRBJ1-2	.	.	TRBV5-8	TGTGCAGATATGAGGTCGAAAAGGATGTCGGATGGCTACACCTTC	CADMRSKRMSDGYTF
TRBJ2-1	.	.	TRBV18	TGTGCCAGCTCATCACCTAGCTACGGTGAGCAGTTCTTC	CASSSPSYGEQFF
TRBJ2-3	.	TRBD2	TRBV7-7	TGTGCTAGCAGCTTAGCTAGCGGGGGGATAGATACGCAGTATTTT	CASSLASGGIDTQYF
TRBJ2-1	.	TRBD2	TRBV28	TGTGCCAGCAGTTTGACTAGCGGGGTATACAATGAGCAGTTCTTC	CASSLTSGVYNEQFF
TRBJ1-6	.	TRBD1	TRBV28	TGTGCCAGCAGTCCCCAAGGGACAGAAACGACACCCCTCCACTTT	CASSPQGTETTPLHF
TRBJ2-2	once	.	TRBV6-4	TGTGCCAGCAGTGAGGAGGGGAGTAGGACCGGGGAGCTGTTTTTT	CASSEEGSRTGELFF
TRBJ2-1	.	TRBD2	TRBV7-3	TGTGCCAGCAGCGCCCCGGGTAGCGGGAGGGAGCAGTTCTTC	CASSAPGSGREQFF
TRBJ2-7	.	TRBD2	TRBV7-3	TGTGCCAGCAGCCGGGGACTAGCGGGGGCCTACGAGCAGTACTTC	CASSRGLAGAYEQYF
TRBJ1-5	.	TRBD1	TRBV6-5	TGTGCCAGCAGTTACCCGGGGACAGGGGCCAATCAGCCCCAGCATTTT	CASSYPGTGANQPQHF
TRBJ2-3	few	TRBD1	TRBV6-4	TGTGCCAGCAGTGAAGGGGGCTCTAGCACAGATACGCAGTATTTT	CASSEGGSSTDTQYF
TRBJ2-2	.	.	TRBV18	TGTGCCACAACGGGAATTACCGGGGAGCTGTTTTTT	CATTGITGELFF
TRBJ2-3	.	.	TRBV27	TGTGCCAGCAGTTTAGGATCCGGGGGACCCCCCACAGATACGCAGTATTTT	CASSLGSGGPPTDTQYF
TRBJ2-7	.	.	TRBV7-9	TGTGCCAGCAGCTTGGAAACGGGGTATTACCTCTCCTACGAGCAGTACTTC	CASSLETGYYLSYEQYF
TRBJ2-3	few	.	TRBV5-6	TGTGCCAGCAGCTTGGTGGATAGCGGCCTCACAGATACGCAGTATTTT	CASSLVDSGLTDTQYF
TRBJ2-7	.	TRBD1	TRBV7-2	TGTGCCAGCAGTTCACCAACAGGGGTCCACGAGCAGTACTTC	CASSSPTGVHEQYF
TRBJ2-2	few	.	TRBV25-1	TGTGCCAGCGGGGGACTCCTGGAAACCGGGGAGCTGTTTTTT	CASGGLLETGELFF
TRBJ2-3	.	TRBD2	TRBV19	TGTGCCAGTATTCAAACCAAGACTAGCGGGAGTGGAACGCAGTATTTT	CASIQTKTSGSGTQYF
TRBJ2-5	few	.	TRBV28	TGTGCCAGCAGCCTCCAGGGTATGGAGACCCAGTACTTC	CASSLQGMETQYF
TRBJ2-7	.	TRBD2	TRBV4-2	TGTGCCAGCAGCCAAGGTCCTAGCGGGAGTGACGAGCAGTACTTC	CASSQGPSGSDEQYF
TRBJ1-5	.	TRBD1	TRBV7-8	TGTGCCAGCAGCCCAGGGAACAGGGGCGATAGCAATCAGCCCCAGCATTTT	CASSPGNRGDSNQPQHF
TRBJ2-2	.	.	TRBV27	TGTGCCAGCAGTTTCGGTACCGGGGAGCTGTTTTTT	CASSFGTGELFF
TRBJ2-1	.	.	TRBV27	TGTGCCAGCAGCGTCGGGGGCTACAATGAGCAGTTCTTC	CASSVGGYNEQFF
TRBJ1-4	.	.	TRBV18	TGTGCCAGCTCACCAGTAAAAACAGCAACTAATGAAAAACTGTTTTTT	CASSPVKTATNEKLFF
TRBJ2-7	once	TRBD1	TRBV19	TGTGCCAGTAGTCCCCGGGACAGGGGGGACTACGAGCAGTACTTC	CASSPRDRGDYEQYF
TRBJ1-1	.	.	TRBV7-2	TGTGCCAGCAGCCCCGGGACTGTGAACACTGAAGCTTTCTTT	CASSPGTVNTEAFF
TRBJ2-1	once	TRBD1	TRBV30	TGTGCCAAAGACAGGGGGGGTCACAATGAGCAGTTCTTC	CAKDRGGHNEQFF
TRBJ2-5	.	TRBD2	TRBV2	TGTGCCAGCATTCCGCGGACTAGCGGGGGGTTTCAGACCCAGTACTTC	CASIPRTSGGFQTQYF
TRBJ1-1	.	.	TRBV7-8	TGTGCCAGCAGCGCGTGGGACACAGCGAGGACTGAAGCTTTCTTT	CASSAWDTARTEAFF
TRBJ1-5	.	TRBD1	TRBV7-2	TGTGCCAGCAGCTCGACAGGGGGCGTTCAGCCCCAGCATTTT	CASSSTGGVQPQHF
TRBJ2-5	.	TRBD2	TRBV5-1	TGCGCCAGCAGCTTTAGCGGGGGGGGCCGCGAGACCCAGTACTTC	CASSFSGGGRETQYF
TRBJ2-1	.	TRBD2	TRBV5-1	TGCGCCAGCAGCTTGTCGGGCGGGAGAAATGAGCAGTTCTTC	CASSLSGGRNEQFF
TRBJ2-7	.	.	TRBV30	TGTGCCTGGAGTCCTGGACACTCCTACGAGCAGTACTTC	CAWSPGHSYEQYF
TRBJ2-7	.	.	TRBV2	TGTGCCAGCACCGGAAAAGAGGGATACGAGCAGTACTTC	CASTGKEGYEQYF
TRBJ1-4	.	.	TRBV9	TGTGCCAGCAGCGTAGGGGCCAGGACTTGGGGTGTAGAAAAACTGTTTTTT	CASSVGARTWGVEKLFF
TRBJ2-1	.	.	TRBV6-1	TGTGCCAGCAGTGAAGCCGGCGGTGAGCAGTTCTTC	CASSEAGGEQFF